Sequencing of this T cell receptor beta chain was carried out in a study of CD4 T cells in relation to SARS-CoV-2 and coronaviruses. The V end lost 3 bases, the J end lost 0 bases, and 14 bases lay between the germline ends. The CDR3 is 16 residues long. The V gene's germline CDR1 is SGHAT and CDR2 FQNNGV. Unexposed donor CD4+ T cells date from about 2010-2018, before the COVID-19 pandemic. In regard to this clone: The target antigen is unknown.

General study results and limits: No crossreactivity against non-spike viral proteins was tested here.

Deep TCR-beta sequencing used DNA from uncultured naive and memory CD4+ T cells. TCRdb keeps only in-frame clones here, not all; method: immunoSEQ multiplex PCR. The table has some 69,000 clones, about 95% seen once. Source material: naive CD4+ T cells from PBMCs. Subset: naive CD4+ T cells isolated by negative enrichment. The V call is TRBV11-2, the J call TRBJ1-1; D is unresolved. The receptor's source is a human donor in good health. For the CDR3, the DNA is TGTGCCAGCAGCTTGGGTCACCAGGTGATGAACACTGAAGCTTTCTTT. Amino acid sequence: CASSLGHQVMNTEAFF.